A selection of T cell receptor beta chains follows, all from one sample in a study of cytomegalovirus exposure and HLA in healthy donors. Using immunoSEQ multiplex PCR, the repertoire was profiled, and TCRdb retains in-frame clones only, with some absent. This table holds about 180,000 clones, 75% to 85% found once. The sequencing input was PBMCs. The origin of the receptors is a girl aged 2-10 years in good health and CMV-seropositive. Both conserved end residues are part of each CDR3. A D gene is named only where the DNA matches it firmly. Where a row states a size, it is once, few, many or the class of an expanded clone; other rows omit it.

cdr3_length d_call clone_size j_call v_call cdr3_aa cdr3_nt
15 . . TRBJ2-7 TRBV27 CASSLLSRGSYEQYF TGTGCCAGCAGTCTCCTTTCGCGGGGTTCCTACGAGCAGTACTTC
15 TRBD2 . TRBJ2-1 TRBV2 CASRRSASGSNEQFF TGTGCCAGCAGGCGTTCGGCTAGCGGGAGTAATGAGCAGTTCTTC
12 . . TRBJ2-7 TRBV4-1 CASSHPLGEQYF TGCGCCAGCAGCCACCCACTAGGCGAACAGTACTTC
18 TRBD1 . TRBJ2-3 TRBV4-1 CASSQDRLQGRLADTQYF TGCGCCAGCAGCCAAGATCGGCTACAGGGGCGGTTGGCAGATACGCAGTATTTT
17 TRBD1 . TRBJ1-5 TRBV2 CASTRFIPGQGPQPQHF TGTGCCAGCACCCGGTTTATACCGGGACAGGGGCCTCAGCCCCAGCATTTT
12 TRBD1 few TRBJ1-2 TRBV4-1 CASRQGAGGYPF TGCGCCAGCAGGCAGGGGGCAGGTGGCTACCCCTTC
16 . . TRBJ2-3 TRBV19 CASSIFQRSHTDTQYF TGTGCCAGTAGTATATTCCAGCGGAGCCACACAGATACGCAGTATTTT
13 . . TRBJ1-1 TRBV6-1 CATPREVGTEAFF TGTGCCACCCCGAGGGAAGTTGGTACAGAAGCTTTCTTT
16 TRBD1 . TRBJ2-5 TRBV7-3 CASSLGRDRGQETQYF TGTGCCAGCAGCTTAGGCCGGGACAGGGGGCAAGAGACCCAGTACTTC
16 TRBD2 . TRBJ2-1 TRBV11-3 CASTPGVLAVYNEQFF TGTGCCAGCACCCCGGGAGTGCTAGCGGTTTACAATGAGCAGTTCTTC
14 . . TRBJ1-2 TRBV19 CASSMRQPPYGYTF TGTGCCAGTAGTATGAGACAGCCGCCGTATGGCTACACCTTC
14 . . TRBJ1-1 TRBV6-5 CASRRDLSGTEAFF TGTGCCAGCAGGCGGGACCTCAGCGGCACTGAAGCTTTCTTT
14 . once TRBJ2-3 TRBV5-1 CASSLNPGTDTQYF TGCGCCAGCAGCCTCAATCCGGGTACAGATACGCAGTATTTT
16 TRBD2 . TRBJ2-1 TRBV27 CASRPTGTSSYNEQFF TGTGCCAGCAGGCCTACCGGGACTAGCTCCTACAATGAGCAGTTCTTC